Shown below are 31 T cell receptor beta chains from a single sample sequenced in a study of blood T cells in healthy people across ages (dated by TCRdb to the mid-2010s). Libraries were built with 5' RACE. Sequencing used an Illumina HiSeq 2500. A second about 7 to 12 cycle PCR used a sample-barcoded 5' primer and a J-beta primer mix. In-frame beta chains were kept once TCRdb had trimmed the public reads at Q25 with fastp and called clones with MiXCR. Each entry merges the rows of one CDR3 protein and shows their most common DNA and genes. The sample table lists about a million distinct CDR3 sequences, 30% to 40% of them with a count of one. The top ten constitute less than 15% of the sample. Sequenced material: blood. Source of these receptors: a young man in good health.

This clonotype occurred a few times. This chain connects TRBV28 to TRBJ1-5; no clear D. CDR3 length: 18 residues. Trimming stripped 3 bases from V and 0 bases from J, with 18 bases between. Germline V gene data show CDR1 as MDHEN and CDR2 as SYDVKM. CDR3 DNA sequence: TGTGCCAGCAGTTTGTTGAGTTCCGCCAAGTATAGCAATCAGCCCCAGCATTTT. It translates to CASSLLSSAKYSNQPQHF.

This chain connects TRBV5-1 to TRBJ2-1; 9 bases map to TRBD2. J gave up 2 bases and V 4 bases, and 4 bases lay outside the gene matches. The length of the CDR3 is 15 residues. CDR1 and CDR2 (germline): SGHRS, YFSETQ. CDR3 residues: CASSPRLAAYNEQFF. CDR3 nucleotide sequence: TGCGCCAGCAGCCCTCGACTAGCGGCCTACAATGAGCAGTTCTTC.

This clonotype was seen once. This chain links TRBV6-6 with TRBJ2-7, with D unclear. Germline CDR1 and CDR2: MNHNY and SVGAGI (reference sequence). The CDR3 loop spans 14 amino acids. V lost 7 bases to trimming and J lost 0 bases, with 13 bases between them. CDR3 bases: TGTGCCAGCAACCTCGACTCAAACTCCTACGAGCAGTACTTC. Translating gives CASNLDSNSYEQYF.

V is TRBV20-1 and J is TRBJ1-2, with a weak D call TRBD1 (5 bases). Germline CDR1 and CDR2: DFQATT and SNEGSKA (reference sequence). V was shortened by 3 bases and J by 4 bases, with 12 bases between the two germline ends. The CDR3 is 13 amino acids. The CDR3 nucleotides are TGCAGTGCTAGTCGGGGCCTAGTCTATGGCTACACCTTC. Amino acids: CSASRGLVYGYTF.

This clonotype occurred many times. The chain joins TRBV4-3 to TRBJ1-2; D is unclear. Germline loops: CDR1 LGHNA, CDR2 YSLEER. Trimming shortened V by 1 base and J by 1 base, and 19 bases separated the two germline ends. The CDR3 has 18 residues. The CDR3 is CASSQGTGKRPRNYGYTF. CDR3 in DNA: TGCGCCAGCAGCCAAGGAACGGGAAAAAGACCTCGTAACTATGGCTACACCTTC.

For the CDR3, the DNA is TGCAGTGCTACCATCCCCGGGGGGGATACGCAGTATTTT. As protein: CSATIPGGDTQYF. The chain employs TRBV20-1 and TRBJ2-3, with 7 nucleotides matching TRBD2. This CDR3 has 13 amino acids. CDR1 and CDR2 from the germline V gene are DFQATT and SNEGSKA (reference sequence). Trimming at V came to 4 bases and at J to 6 bases, leaving 7 bases not matched to a gene.

This sequence joins TRBV4-3 and TRBJ1-2; D is ambiguous. The length of the CDR3 is 14 residues. The germline CDR1 and CDR2 sequences are LGHNA and YSLEER. With 0 bases removed from V and 4 bases from J, the gap between germline ends came to 9 bases. The CDR3 DNA reads as TGCGCCAGCAGCCAAGAGGGAGGTTCCTATGGCTACACCTTC. Its translation is CASSQEGGSYGYTF.

J is TRBJ2-1 and V is TRBV7-2, with a weak D call TRBD1 (6 bases). CDR3 length: 14 amino acids. V lost 8 bases to trimming and J lost 2 bases, with 13 bases between them. Germline V gene data show CDR1 as SGHTA and CDR2 as FQGNSA. In DNA form, the CDR3 reads TGTGCCAGCGTCGTCGGACAGCCCTACAATGAGCAGTTCTTC. It yields the protein CASVVGQPYNEQFF. The full variable domain, in which reference TRBV7-2 and TRBJ2-1 provide the parts outside the CDR3, is GAGVSQSPSNKVTEKGKDVELRCDPISGHTALYWYRQSLGQGLEFLIYFQGNSAPDKSGLPSDRFSAERTGGSVSTLTIQRTQQEDSAVYLCASVVGQPYNEQFFGPGTRLTVL.

The V call is TRBV4-2, the J call TRBJ2-7, with 11 bases matching TRBD2. Germline V gene sequence: CDR1 LGHNA, CDR2 YNFKEQ. The CDR3 loop spans 15 amino acids. V shed 2 bases, J shed 7 bases, and the junction held 7 bases outside the gene matches. In DNA form, the CDR3 reads TGTGCCAGCAGCCAAAGGGTAGCGGGGGGGAAGGAGCAGTACTTC. It encodes CASSQRVAGGKEQYF.

The V call is TRBV20-1, the J call TRBJ1-3; the D is unclear. V lost 3 bases, J lost 1 base, and 7 bases lay in between. Germline loops: CDR1 DFQATT, CDR2 SNEGSKA (reference sequence). The CDR3 consists of 13 residues. The CDR3 DNA reads TGCAGTGCTAGTGACTTTTCTGGAAACACCATATATTTT. It specifies CSASDFSGNTIYF.

This clonotype was seen just once. This may be a read error, as it is one base from a much larger clone. The chain is built from TRBV20-1 and TRBJ1-5; D perhaps matches TRBD1 (6 bases). CDR3 length: 15 amino acids. The ends were cut back, 5 bases at V and 5 bases at J, with 19 bases in the middle. CDR1 is DFQATT and CDR2 is SNEGSKA in the germline V gene (reference sequence). The CDR3 sequence is CSAGRGGHQDQPQHF. The CDR3 DNA sequence: TGCAGTGCTGGGAGAGGGGGGCATCAGGATCAGCCCCAGCATTTT.

V gene TRBV7-9 combines with J gene TRBJ2-5; TRBD1 agrees at 7 bases. The CDR3 extends over 16 amino acids. Germline CDR1 and CDR2: SEHNR and FQNEAQ (reference sequence). The V gene end was trimmed by 5 bases and the J gene end by 1 base; junction bases not matched to a gene: 10. The CDR3 sequence is CASSKGGGLLQETQYF. CDR3 sequence (DNA): TGTGCCAGCAGCAAAGGGGGCGGTCTACTCCAAGAGACCCAGTACTTC.

The chain carries TRBV29-1 and TRBJ1-2; tentative D call: TRBD1 (5 bases). The V gene's germline CDR1 is SQVTM and CDR2 ANQGSEA. The germline V and J ends were trimmed by 1 base and 8 bases, with 17 bases remaining between them. The CDR3 totals 14 residues. For the CDR3, the DNA is TGCAGCGTTGAAGGGCAAATAGGGGAGGGCGGCTACACCTTC. This codes for CSVEGQIGEGGYTF.

The V gene is TRBV11-3, the J gene TRBJ2-5; D not certain. Germline V gives CDR1 SGHNT, CDR2 YENEEA. The CDR3 loop spans 12 amino acids. V shed 0 bases and J shed 6 bases, with 5 bases lying between them. The CDR3 nucleotides are TGTGCCAGCAGCTTAGATGGACAGACCCAGTACTTC. Translated: CASSLDGQTQYF.

This clonotype was observed a handful of times. This rearrangement joins TRBV27 to TRBJ2-3; 8 bases line up with TRBD1. The trim removed 6 bases at V and 6 bases at J, leaving 5 bases unmatched. Germline V gives CDR1 MNHEY, CDR2 SMNVEV (reference sequence). The CDR3 runs 13 residues. CDR3 DNA sequence: TGTGCCAGCAGCCTCCGGACAGGGGATACGCAGTATTTT. Encoded protein: CASSLRTGDTQYF.

This clonotype was counted a few times. The V and J genes are TRBV6-2 or TRBV6-3 and TRBJ1-6; the D gene is possibly TRBD1 (6 bases). Germline CDR1 MNHEY, CDR2 SVGEGT. The germline V and J ends were trimmed by 6 bases and 10 bases, with 19 bases remaining between them. This CDR3 spans 15 amino acids. The CDR3 here is CASSYVSGDRSPLHF. CDR3 nucleotide sequence: TGTGCCAGCAGCTACGTCTCAGGGGATCGGTCACCCCTCCACTTT.

The chain carries TRBV7-2 and TRBJ2-7; a possible D gene is TRBD2 (6 bases). V dropped 2 bases and J dropped 2 bases, with 13 bases sitting between them. The CDR3 consists of 15 residues. Germline V gene lookup returns CDR1 SGHTA and CDR2 FQGNSA. The CDR3 spells CASSLTSSEPYEQYF. The CDR3, as DNA: TGTGCCAGCAGCTTAACTAGCAGTGAGCCCTACGAGCAGTACTTC.

This clonotype was counted many times. The genes are TRBV29-1 and TRBJ2-1, with D perhaps matching TRBD1 or TRBD2 (6 bases each). Germline CDR1 reads SQVTM; CDR2 reads ANQGSEA. V gave up 3 bases and J gave up 8 bases, with 20 bases separating them. The CDR3 spans 15 residues. The chain's CDR3 is CSVDARDSQGDEQFF. CDR3 sequence (DNA): TGCAGCGTTGATGCGAGGGACTCACAGGGCGATGAGCAGTTCTTC.

On this clonotype itself: The junction differs from germline at one of its ends, possibly a read error. This chain uses TRBV11-2 with TRBJ2-1, with D possibly matching TRBD2 (6 bases). The CDR3 totals 16 residues. From germline, CDR1 is SGHAT and CDR2 FQNNGV. This chain's CDR3 is CASNLEGLALGNGQFF. CDR3 in DNA: TGTGCCAGCAACCTAGAGGGGCTAGCGTTGGGGAATGGGCAGTTCTTC.

This clonotype was recorded a few times. The genes are TRBV29-1 and TRBJ2-3; D may be TRBD1 or TRBD2 (6 bases each). Germline-derived CDR1 and CDR2 are SQVTM and ANQGSEA. The CDR3 is 12 amino acids. V lost 4 bases, J lost 2 bases, and 7 bases lay in between. The CDR3 protein is CSVGGATDTQYF. The CDR3 DNA reads as TGCAGCGTTGGGGGGGCCACAGATACGCAGTATTTT.

About this clonotype: An end of the junction differs from the germline gene, which may be a read error. V and J are TRBV11-1 and TRBJ1-1, with 9 bases fitting TRBD1. The V gene's germline CDR1 is SGHAT and CDR2 FQDESV (reference sequence). The CDR3 loop spans 15 amino acids. CDR3: CGSSPSGTGYTEAFF. Written as DNA, the CDR3 is TGTGGCAGCAGCCCATCCGGGACAGGGTACACTGAAGCTTTCTTT.

About this clonotype: Since a much larger clone is just one base distant, this may be a read error. The chain joins TRBV6-2 or TRBV6-3 to TRBJ1-5; no clear D gene. The length of the CDR3 is 13 residues. V gave up 4 bases and J gave up 0 bases, with 4 bases separating them. Germline assignment: CDR1 MNHEY and CDR2 SVGEGT. The CDR3 DNA reads TGTGCCAGCAGTTGGGTTAGCAATCAGCCCCAGCATTTT. Its translation is CASSWVSNQPQHF.

The chain has TRBV18 and TRBJ2-3; TRBD2 is a possible D gene (7 bases). The CDR3 totals 16 residues. Between the trimmed V and J ends, which lost 0 bases and 5 bases, there was a span of 15 bases. Germline CDR1 and CDR2: KGHSH and LQKENI. The CDR3 region is CASSPPARGARDTQYF. CDR3 bases: TGTGCCAGCTCACCACCTGCCCGGGGGGCTAGAGATACGCAGTATTTT.

This chain links TRBV7-2 with TRBJ2-1; 12 bases are shared with TRBD2. The V segment lost 5 bases and the J segment 3 bases; nucleotides outside the gene matches: 5. The germline gives CDR1 SGHTA, CDR2 FQGNSA. The CDR3 length is 16 residues. CDR3 region: CASSARLAGDYNEQFF. CDR3 in DNA: TGTGCCAGCAGCGCTCGACTAGCGGGGGACTACAATGAGCAGTTCTTC.

The chain combines TRBV20-1 with TRBJ1-1; tentative D call: TRBD1 (6 bases). The V gene lost 0 bases and the J gene lost 9 bases, with 11 bases spanning the gap. Germline CDR1 is DFQATT and CDR2 is SNEGSKA (reference sequence). The CDR3 sequence is 12 residues long. As DNA, the CDR3 is TGCAGTGCTAGAGATCCGGGGGCGAAAGCTTTCTTT. Protein sequence: CSARDPGAKAFF.

In this sample, this clonotype turned up a few times. V is TRBV20-1 and J is TRBJ1-1, with D perhaps matching TRBD1 (6 bases). Between the trimmed V and J ends, which lost 2 bases and 3 bases, there was a span of 16 bases. The germline gives CDR1 DFQATT, CDR2 SNEGSKA (reference sequence). This CDR3 contains 15 residues. CDR3 coding DNA: TGCAGTGCTAGAATCGGTCTAGGGGGGGACACTGAAGCTTTCTTT. The encoded protein is CSARIGLGGDTEAFF.

This clonotype was counted a few times. V usage is TRBV12-3 or TRBV12-4 and J usage is TRBJ1-1; D may be TRBD1 (6 bases). CDR3 length: 12 amino acids. V was trimmed by 7 bases and J by 8 bases, leaving 14 bases between them. The CDR3 coding sequence is TGTGCCAGCACCCCCGGGACACCCGAAGCTTTCTTT. Amino acids: CASTPGTPEAFF.

The chain combines TRBV11-1 with TRBJ2-1; D is perhaps TRBD1 (6 bases). Germline CDR1 SGHAT, CDR2 FQDESV (reference sequence). V was clipped by 1 base and J by 5 bases, with 18 bases between them. The CDR3 loop spans 17 amino acids. DNA for the CDR3: TGTGCCAGCAGCTTAGAGTTTGGGACAAGGGCCAACAATGAGCAGTTCTTC. This sequence encodes CASSLEFGTRANNEQFF. The entire variable domain, with the rest obtained from reference TRBV11-1 and TRBJ2-1, is as follows: EAEVAQSPRYKITEKSQAVAFWCDPISGHATLYWYRQILGQGPELLVQFQDESVVDDSQLPKDRFSAERLKGVDSTLKIQPAELGDSAMYLCASSLEFGTRANNEQFFGPGTRLTVL.

This clonotype was seen many times. V is TRBV20-1 and J is TRBJ2-7, with D possibly TRBD1 on 5 matching bases. Trimming removed 6 bases at V and 3 bases at J, with 12 bases between. This CDR3 region has 12 residues. The germline V gene has CDR1 DFQATT and CDR2 SNEGSKA (reference sequence). CDR3 sequence: CSARTSYYEQYF. The CDR3 DNA follows: TGCAGTGCCAGGACAAGCTACTACGAGCAGTACTTC.

The J gene is TRBJ1-1, the V gene TRBV19, with D possibly matching TRBD1 (5 bases). The CDR3 covers 13 residues. V was pared by 10 bases and J by 4 bases, with 16 bases between. The germline CDR1 and CDR2 sequences are LNHDA and SQIVND (reference sequence). The CDR3 DNA follows: TGTGCCATTTCCCTTGGCCAGGGCACTGAAGCTTTCTTT. Translating it yields CAISLGQGTEAFF. Full variable domain (missing parts from reference TRBV19 and TRBJ1-1): DGGITQSPKYLFRKEGQNVTLSCEQNLNHDAMYWYRQDPGQGLRLIYYSQIVNDFQKGDIAEGYSVSREKKESFPLTVTSAQKNPTAFYLCAISLGQGTEAFFGQGTRLTVV.

The chain combines TRBV7-8 with TRBJ2-7; D gene uncertain. There are 13 residues in the CDR3. The V gene lost 5 bases and the J gene lost 4 bases, with 12 bases spanning the gap. Germline V gives CDR1 SGHVS, CDR2 FQNEAQ. CDR3 bases: TGTGCCAGCAGCGAAGGTGACTTTTACGAGCAGTACTTC. Translating gives CASSEGDFYEQYF.